The 19 T cell receptor beta chains in this list originate from one sample, sequenced in a study of T cell responses to AZD1222 COVID-19 vaccine. Sequencing used immunoSEQ multiplex PCR; TCRdb keeps in-frame clones, though not all of them. The repertoire consists of some 120,000 clones, with roughly 90% occurring once and the leading ten covering approximately 1.1%. The sample in question was peripheral blood, obtained on day 0 of AZD1222 vaccination. The receptor source for this set is an adult in good health.

The gene calls are TRBV6-6 and TRBJ1-2, with 10 bases matching TRBD1. Losses at the gene ends were 2 bases for V and 4 bases for J; bases not matched to a gene: 7. The CDR3 consists of 16 residues. Germline loops: CDR1 MNHNY, CDR2 SVGAGI (reference sequence). This chain's CDR3 is CASSYPRTGGTYGYTF. In DNA form, the CDR3 reads TGTGCCAGCAGTTACCCTCGGACAGGGGGAACCTATGGCTACACCTTC.

The chain recombines TRBV3-1 (or the pseudogene TRBV3-2) with TRBJ2-2; maybe TRBD1 (6 bases). Trimming took off 4 bases at V and 7 bases at J, with 13 bases between the two ends. CDR1 and CDR2 (germline): LGHDT, YNNKEL (reference sequence). This CDR3 contains 14 residues. The DNA of the CDR3 is TGTGCCAGCAGCCGCAATCTAGGGGGCGGGGAGCTGTTTTTT. Its protein is CASSRNLGGGELFF.

The V call is TRBV18, the J call TRBJ2-7; 9 nucleotides line up with TRBD1. This CDR3 region has 15 residues. V dropped 6 bases and J dropped 1; count of bases not matched to a gene: 7. CDR1 and CDR2 (germline): KGHSH, LQKENI. The CDR3 here is CASSPGQGNSYEQYF. The DNA of the CDR3 is TGTGCCAGCTCGCCGGGACAGGGCAATTCCTACGAGCAGTACTTC.

This sequence joins TRBV5-1 and TRBJ1-2; 8 bases align to TRBD1. The CDR3 extends over 14 amino acids. The junction had 3 bases not matched to a gene; V was cut back by 5 bases and J by 0 bases. The germline V gene encodes CDR1 SGHRS and CDR2 YFSETQ. Written as DNA, the CDR3 is TGCGCCAGCAGACAGGGGGGAACTAACTATGGCTACACCTTC. This codes for CASRQGGTNYGYTF.

The chain combines TRBV14 with TRBJ2-7, with unresolved D. The V and J ends lost 0 bases and 0 bases respectively, with 15 bases between them. CDR3 length: 17 amino acids. Germline V gene lookup returns CDR1 SGHDN and CDR2 FVKESK. The CDR3 nucleotides read TGTGCCAGCAGCCAAGATCTGTCTCCAGGATTCTCCTACGAGCAGTACTTC. Translating gives CASSQDLSPGFSYEQYF.

The chain joins TRBV5-1 to TRBJ1-2; 9 positions agree with TRBD1. V was pared by 4 bases and J by 4 bases, with 8 bases of the junction left unmatched. The CDR3 spans 15 residues. Germline V gene data show CDR1 as SGHRS and CDR2 as YFSETQ. The CDR3 DNA reads TGCGCCAGCAGCGTTTCCGGGACAGGGACCTATGGCTACACCTTC. Protein sequence: CASSVSGTGTYGYTF.

The chain uses TRBV9 and TRBJ1-3; 7 positions agree with TRBD1. V lost 0 bases to trimming and J lost 4 bases; unmatched junction nucleotides: 4. Germline V CDR1 and CDR2: SGDLS, YYNGEE. There are 15 residues in the CDR3. The DNA of the CDR3 is TGTGCCAGCAGCGTAGCGGGACAGCACGGAAACACCATATATTTT. Protein sequence: CASSVAGQHGNTIYF.

The J gene is TRBJ2-1, the V gene TRBV6-6, with 11 bases fitting TRBD2. This CDR3 has 16 amino acids. The germline gives CDR1 MNHNY, CDR2 SVGAGI (reference sequence). The V segment lost 9 bases and the J segment 2 bases; nucleotides outside the gene matches: 9. CDR3 in amino acids: CASGSGRAIAYNEQFF. Here the CDR3 DNA reads TGTGCCAGTGGTAGCGGGAGGGCCATCGCCTACAATGAGCAGTTCTTC.

This clone has only one observation. V and J are TRBV9 and TRBJ2-7; 9 nucleotides match TRBD2. The CDR3 runs 18 residues. Germline CDR1 SGDLS, CDR2 YYNGEE. J gave up 3 bases and V 0 bases, and 13 bases lay outside the gene matches. The CDR3 nucleotides read TGTGCCAGCAGCGTAGGCACGGGTGGGGCTAGCGGGGACTACGAGCAGTACTTC. Encoded protein: CASSVGTGGASGDYEQYF.

CDR3 bases: TGCGCCAGCAGCTTGGATCGACTGAACACTGAAGCTTTCTTT. This codes for CASSLDRLNTEAFF. The V gene is TRBV5-1, the J gene TRBJ1-1; unclear D gene. Trimming left V 0 bases short and J 0 bases short, with 6 bases between. This CDR3 is 14 amino acids long. Per germline, CDR1 SGHRS and CDR2 YFSETQ.

The chain carries TRBV4-2 and TRBJ2-3; 7 bases map to TRBD2. This CDR3 is built from 13 residues. V shed 8 bases and J 5 bases; nucleotides not matched to a gene: 7. Germline CDR1 is LGHNA and CDR2 is YNFKEQ. The CDR3 sequence is CASEETGGDTQYF. The CDR3 region has the DNA TGTGCCAGCGAGGAGACGGGAGGAGATACGCAGTATTTT.

The V and J genes are TRBV7-8 and TRBJ1-2; D gene ambiguous. The length of the CDR3 is 14 residues. CDR1 is SGHVS and CDR2 is FQNEAQ in the germline V gene. The V end was cut by 1 base, the J end by 6 bases, with 12 bases between. This chain's CDR3 is CASSLERTPDGYTF. CDR3 nucleotides: TGTGCCAGCAGCTTAGAACGGACCCCGGATGGCTACACCTTC.

The chain is built from TRBV9 and TRBJ1-3; the D is unclear. The CDR3 totals 15 residues. V lost 2 bases, J lost 0 bases, and 9 bases lay in between. From germline, CDR1 is SGDLS and CDR2 YYNGEE. CDR3 DNA: TGTGCCAGCAGCGTTGGGCCGAGCTCTGGAAACACCATATATTTT. Translating it yields CASSVGPSSGNTIYF.

The chain is built from TRBV10-3 and TRBJ1-2, with TRBD1 matching 10 bases. V was clipped by 7 bases and J by 3 bases; unmatched bases: 2. This CDR3 region has 13 residues. From germline, CDR1 is ENHRY and CDR2 SYGVKD. The chain's CDR3 is CAINGQGDYGYTF. CDR3 sequence (DNA): TGTGCCATCAACGGACAGGGGGACTATGGCTACACCTTC.

The chain carries TRBV6-6 and TRBJ1-5; D gene unclear. V shed 6 bases and J shed 10 bases, with 13 bases lying between them. CDR1 and CDR2 (germline): MNHNY, SVGAGI (reference sequence). The CDR3 runs 12 residues. The CDR3 coding sequence is TGTGCCAGCAGCACCGGCTATGACCCCCAGCATTTT. Encoded protein: CASSTGYDPQHF.

The V gene is TRBV7-9, the J gene TRBJ2-1; D gene uncertain. CDR3 length: 15 amino acids. The V end lost 0 bases, the J end lost 0 bases, and 6 bases lay between the germline ends. In germline, CDR1 is SEHNR, CDR2 FQNEAQ (reference sequence). CDR3 DNA: TGTGCCAGCAGCTTAGCTCCAAGCTCCTACAATGAGCAGTTCTTC. Encoded protein: CASSLAPSSYNEQFF.

The genes are TRBV24-1 and TRBJ2-1, with TRBD2 identical over 9 bases. Germline V gene sequence: CDR1 KGHDR, CDR2 SFDVKD. CDR3 length: 17 residues. J lost 5 bases, V lost 3 bases, and 10 bases had no gene match. DNA for the CDR3: TGTGCCACCAGTGATCCCAGGGCGGGGGGGCAGGACAATGAGCAGTTCTTC. Translated: CATSDPRAGGQDNEQFF.

The rearrangement links TRBV30 to TRBJ1-2, with D perhaps matching TRBD1 (6 bases). V lost 4 bases and J 5 bases, leaving 23 bases between the germline ends. In germline, CDR1 is GTSNPN, CDR2 SVGIG (reference sequence). The CDR3 consists of 16 residues. The CDR3 here is CAWNWPGDIAPYGYTF. CDR3 DNA: TGTGCCTGGAACTGGCCGGGGGACATCGCTCCATATGGCTACACCTTC.

A single count supports this clone. The chain links TRBV19 to TRBJ1-2, with 8 nucleotides matching TRBD1. CDR3 length: 13 amino acids. Germline V gene lookup returns CDR1 LNHDA and CDR2 SQIVND (reference sequence). The V gene end was trimmed by 6 bases and the J gene end by 4 bases; junction bases not matched to a gene: 4. This CDR3 is CASRRDRIYGYTF. The CDR3 DNA reads TGTGCCAGTAGAAGGGACAGGATCTATGGCTACACCTTC.